Below are 8 T cell receptor beta chains sequenced from a single sample in a study of control samples from healthy donors and cancer patients. Assay: immunoSEQ multiplex PCR; the TCRdb copy retains only in-frame clones and omits some. Seen here are 95,000 to 150,000 clones, around nine tenths observed once, and the top ten hold less than 9.5%. Sample: blood. These receptors came from a man aged 40-49 years in good health.

A word on this clone: Other nucleotide sequences from this sample produce the same CDR3. The V gene is TRBV7-2, the J gene TRBJ2-1, with 13 bases identical to TRBD2. Germline V gene data show CDR1 as SGHTA and CDR2 as FQGNSA. The ends lost 6 bases at V and 8 bases at J; junction bases unmatched: 10. The CDR3 length is 16 residues. The CDR3 region has the DNA TGTGCCAGCAGTTCCACTAGCGGGGGGGGGCTAGATGAGCAGTTCTTC. This gives the protein CASSSTSGGGLDEQFF.

This rearrangement joins TRBV9 to TRBJ2-2; D is possibly TRBD1 (5 bases). CDR1 and CDR2 from the germline V gene are SGDLS and YYNGEE. Trimming pared 0 bases from V and 4 bases from J, leaving 10 bases between. There are 15 residues in the CDR3. CDR3 in amino acids: CASSVERQSTGELFF. CDR3 DNA sequence: TGTGCCAGCAGCGTAGAACGACAGAGCACCGGGGAGCTGTTTTTT.

In the case of this clone: Other DNA sequences from this sample encode an identical CDR3 as well. This chain links TRBV12-3 or TRBV12-4 with TRBJ2-7, with D unclear. Trimming pared 4 bases from V and 2 bases from J, leaving 6 bases between. This CDR3 contains 12 residues. CDR3 DNA sequence: TGTGCCAGCAGTTACCGACCCTACGAGCAGTACTTC. Translating gives CASSYRPYEQYF.

V gene TRBV19 combines with J gene TRBJ2-7, with TRBD1 identical over 7 bases. This CDR3 is 15 amino acids long. Germline trimming cut 7 bases from V and 4 bases from J; bases unmatched to any gene: 13. Germline CDR1 and CDR2: LNHDA and SQIVND (reference sequence). As DNA, the CDR3 is TGTGCCAGTACCCCCGGCAGGGGGTTAAGGTACGAGCAGTACTTC. It encodes CASTPGRGLRYEQYF.

The gene calls are TRBV9 and TRBJ1-2; D is unresolved. The CDR3 loop spans 15 amino acids. V was cut by 0 bases and J by 3 bases, with 12 bases left in between. The germline gives CDR1 SGDLS, CDR2 YYNGEE. The CDR3 DNA is TGTGCCAGCAGCGTAGGATCGGGGAGTTACTATGGCTACACCTTC. This gives the protein CASSVGSGSYYGYTF.

J is TRBJ2-7 and V is TRBV10-2; the D is unclear. V shed 6 bases and J shed 1 base, with 7 bases lying between them. Germline-derived CDR1 and CDR2 are WSHSY and SAAADI. CDR3 length: 12 amino acids. Written as DNA, the CDR3 is TGCGCCAGCAGGACACCTTCCTACGAGCAGTACTTC. Translated, it gives CASRTPSYEQYF.

The CDR3: CASSTVSPRGNTEAFF. The CDR3 nucleotides are TGTGCCAGCAGTACGGTGAGCCCGCGGGGGAACACTGAAGCTTTCTTT. V gene TRBV27 combines with J gene TRBJ1-1; the D is unclear. V was clipped by 5 bases and J by 1 base, with 17 bases between them. Germline assignment: CDR1 MNHEY and CDR2 SMNVEV (reference sequence). This CDR3 has 16 amino acids.

V and J are TRBV7-2 and TRBJ2-3; D gene uncertain. The CDR3 has 12 amino acids. Deletions cut 4 bases from V and 11 bases from J, with 13 bases between. CDR1 and CDR2 (germline): SGHTA, FQGNSA. The CDR3 nucleotides read TGTGCCAGCAGCTCCGACCTAGGGAAGCAGTATTTT. Its translation: CASSSDLGKQYF.